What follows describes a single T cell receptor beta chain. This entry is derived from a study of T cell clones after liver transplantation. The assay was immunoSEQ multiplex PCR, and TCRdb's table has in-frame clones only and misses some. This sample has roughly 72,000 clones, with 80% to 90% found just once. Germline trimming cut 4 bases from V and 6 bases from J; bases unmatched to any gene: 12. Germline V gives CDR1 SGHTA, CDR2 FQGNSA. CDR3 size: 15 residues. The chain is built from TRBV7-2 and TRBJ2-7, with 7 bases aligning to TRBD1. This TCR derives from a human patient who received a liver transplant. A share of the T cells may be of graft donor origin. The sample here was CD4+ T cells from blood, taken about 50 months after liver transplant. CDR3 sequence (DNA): TGTGCCAGCAGCTCGACAGGGAATCCATCGGGCGAGCAGTACTTC. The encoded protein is CASSSTGNPSGEQYF.